In its sample, the clone carrying this T cell receptor (beta chain) was seen many times. Its antigen is not identified. V lost 2 bases to trimming and J lost 3 bases, with 9 bases between them. Looked up from germline, CDR1 is KGHSH and CDR2 is LQKENI. This CDR3 has 14 amino acids. The data were taken from a study of regulatory T cells in long-lasting Graves disease. Study-level points and caveats: Favored gene segments in persistent disease were TRBV28, TRBJ1-2 and TRBJ2-5.

CDR3-region Arm-PCR and iRepertoire HTBI primers produced the TCR beta libraries. MiXCR was run by TCRdb on the multiplex PCR reads, yielding one entry per CDR3 protein. The profile shows a few hundred thousand distinct CDR3 sequences, 12% of them singletons. Time point described: newly diagnosed GD, antithyroid drugs for less than 3 months. Researchers made the TCR library from RNA that was extracted from PBMCs. The same sample was also used in a study of T cells in Graves' hyperthyroidism and ophthalmopathy. That work contributes: During a first-round RT-PCR of the TCR CDR3, the HTBI primer set was used. Also found in blood were most expanded thyroid clonotypes above 0.001.

The receptor comes from a woman under 30 with Graves disease. The specimen was peripheral blood mononuclear cells (PBMCs), collected at new diagnosis, from a patient treated with antithyroid drugs. This chain uses TRBV18 with TRBJ2-3; D is unclear. This CDR3 reads CASSPTWGTDTQYF. The CDR3 DNA sequence: TGTGCCAGCTCACCAACGTGGGGTACAGATACGCAGTATTTT. The variable domain in full, with the rest retrieved from reference TRBV18 and TRBJ2-3, is NAGVMQNPRHLVRRRGQEARLRCSPMKGHSHVYWYRQLPEEGLKFMVYLQKENIIDESGMPKERFSAEFPKEGPSILRIQQVVRGDSAAYFCASSPTWGTDTQYFGPGTRLTVL.